This is a list of T cell receptor beta chains from one sample in a study of cytomegalovirus exposure and HLA in healthy donors. Profiled with immunoSEQ multiplex PCR; TCRdb holds only in-frame clones, not every one. The sample holds over 90,000 clones; about 95% are singletons and the top ten take approximately 0.91%. The sequencing sample was made of PBMCs. The receptors shown here come from a woman aged 18-30 years in good health and CMV-seronegative. CDR3s include the opening cysteine and the closing phenylalanine or tryptophan. The D gene is left open where the match is weak. Clone size is shown for a subset of rows, as once, few, many or a class of expanded clone.

j_gene	abundance	d_gene	v_gene	CDR3aa	CDR3nt
TRBJ2-1	-	TRBD1	TRBV28	CASSLQQTGVNEQFF	TGTGCCAGCAGTTTACAGCAAACAGGGGTCAATGAGCAGTTCTTC
TRBJ2-1	-	-	TRBV5-1	CASSLGVGSSYNEQFF	TGCGCCAGCAGCTTGGGGGTGGGGAGCTCCTACAATGAGCAGTTCTTC
TRBJ1-5	few	-	TRBV2	CASSETVEGVQPQHF	TGTGCCAGCAGTGAAACGGTTGAGGGGGTTCAGCCCCAGCATTTT
TRBJ2-5	-	TRBD1	TRBV7-8	CASSLVRAGGETQYF	TGTGCCAGCAGCTTAGTCAGGGCAGGGGGAGAGACCCAGTACTTC
TRBJ2-1	-	TRBD2	TRBV2	CASSELAGHYNEQFF	TGTGCCAGCAGTGAACTAGCGGGACACTACAATGAGCAGTTCTTC
TRBJ2-3	-	-	TRBV13	CASSLQGGYTDTQYF	TGTGCCAGCAGCTTACAGGGGGGATACACAGATACGCAGTATTTT
TRBJ2-7	-	-	TRBV27	CASSFSSIYEQYF	TGTGCCAGCAGTTTTAGCTCGATCTACGAGCAGTACTTC
TRBJ1-1	-	TRBD1	TRBV5-1	CASSQRQGNTEAFF	TGCGCCAGCAGCCAGCGACAGGGGAACACTGAAGCTTTCTTT
TRBJ1-5	once	-	TRBV19	CASSPTGTEPQHF	TGTGCCAGTAGCCCCACAGGAACGGAGCCCCAGCATTTT
TRBJ1-3	-	TRBD1	TRBV30	CAWRQGRLSSGNTIYF	TGTGCCTGGCGACAGGGGAGGCTTTCCTCTGGAAACACCATATATTTT
TRBJ1-4	-	-	TRBV5-1	CASSRSGAGSNEKLFF	TGCGCCAGCAGCCGCTCAGGGGCAGGTTCTAATGAAAAACTGTTTTTT
TRBJ2-7	-	TRBD2	TRBV7-2	CASSLGASGVYYEQYF	TGTGCCAGCAGCTTAGGGGCTAGCGGGGTATACTACGAGCAGTACTTC
TRBJ2-5	-	-	TRBV7-2	CASSPPARQETQYF	TGTGCCAGCAGCCCGCCAGCGAGACAAGAGACCCAGTACTTC
TRBJ1-5	-	-	TRBV29-1	CSVPRGTESNQPQHF	TGCAGCGTCCCAAGGGGGACCGAGAGCAATCAGCCCCAGCATTTT
TRBJ1-2	-	-	TRBV7-2	CASSLGYGGRDYGYTF	TGTGCCAGCAGCTTAGGGTACGGGGGGCGAGACTATGGCTACACCTTC
TRBJ2-7	-	TRBD1	TRBV19	CASRAGGGYEQYF	TGTGCCAGTAGAGCAGGGGGCGGCTACGAGCAGTACTTC
TRBJ1-2	-	-	TRBV23-1	CASSQQGEYGYTF	TGCGCCAGCAGTCAACAGGGCGAATATGGCTACACCTTC
TRBJ2-1	-	TRBD2	TRBV11-2	CASSAIYRGDNEQFF	TGTGCCAGCAGCGCAATCTACCGGGGGGACAATGAGCAGTTCTTC
TRBJ1-2	-	TRBD1	TRBV19	CASKGQASEGYTF	TGTGCCAGTAAAGGACAGGCCAGCGAGGGCTACACCTTC
TRBJ1-6	-	-	TRBV2	CASRPEFDSPLHF	TGTGCCAGCAGACCCGAGTTTGATTCACCCCTCCACTTT
TRBJ1-2	-	TRBD1	TRBV5-6	CASSWGDRTNYGYTF	TGTGCCAGCAGCTGGGGGGACAGAACTAACTATGGCTACACCTTC
TRBJ2-7	-	-	TRBV5-7	CASSFGGPYEQYF	TGTGCCAGCAGCTTCGGGGGGCCCTACGAGCAGTACTTC
TRBJ2-7	-	-	TRBV6-5	CASSSSSSYEQYF	TGTGCCAGCAGTTCCTCGAGCTCCTACGAGCAGTACTTC
TRBJ2-1	-	TRBD2	TRBV11-2	CASSSQRGLAGRRYNEQFF	TGTGCCAGCAGCTCCCAAAGGGGACTAGCGGGACGCCGATACAATGAGCAGTTCTTC
TRBJ2-7	-	-	TRBV5-1	CASSLFHSSDPSYEQYF	TGCGCCAGCAGCTTGTTCCACAGTTCCGACCCCTCCTACGAGCAGTACTTC
TRBJ2-5	-	TRBD2	TRBV7-2	CASSLFASGGSETQYF	TGTGCCAGCAGCTTATTTGCTAGCGGGGGGTCAGAGACCCAGTACTTC
TRBJ2-3	-	TRBD2	TRBV2	CASSQLAAGTDTQYF	TGTGCCAGCAGCCAACTAGCGGCGGGCACAGATACGCAGTATTTT
TRBJ2-5	-	TRBD1	TRBV5-4	CASSLDTGVGETQYF	TGTGCCAGCAGCTTGGATACAGGGGTGGGGGAGACCCAGTACTTC
TRBJ1-5	-	TRBD1	TRBV2	CASSEGQGGQPQHF	TGTGCCAGCAGTGAAGGCCAGGGGGGACAGCCCCAGCATTTT
TRBJ1-5	-	TRBD1	TRBV7-8	CASSLVAGGAGNQPQHF	TGTGCCAGCAGCTTAGTCGCAGGGGGCGCGGGCAATCAGCCCCAGCATTTT
TRBJ2-1	-	-	TRBV30	CAWEGQSYNEQFF	TGTGCCTGGGAGGGACAATCCTACAATGAGCAGTTCTTC
TRBJ2-7	once	TRBD1	TRBV27	CASSLGTGPYEQYF	TGTGCCAGCAGTTTAGGGACAGGGCCCTACGAGCAGTACTTC
TRBJ2-7	-	TRBD2	TRBV9	CASSRSGSFSYEQYF	TGTGCCAGCAGTCGTAGCGGGAGTTTCTCCTACGAGCAGTACTTC
TRBJ2-1	-	-	TRBV11-2	CASSTAVRGQSSYNEQFF	TGTGCCAGCAGCACCGCCGTCAGGGGCCAAAGCTCCTACAATGAGCAGTTCTTC
TRBJ2-5	-	TRBD2	TRBV5-1	CASFGVAGEETQYF	TGCGCCAGCTTTGGGGTAGCGGGGGAAGAGACCCAGTACTTC
TRBJ2-2	-	-	TRBV7-8	CASSLAQGRAGELFF	TGTGCCAGCAGCTTAGCGCAGGGGCGCGCCGGGGAGCTGTTTTTT
TRBJ2-1	-	TRBD2	TRBV27	CASSLSGTSGSRFF	TGTGCCAGCAGTTTATCGGGGACTAGCGGGAGCCGGTTCTTC
TRBJ2-2	-	-	TRBV27	CASSFRTANTGELFF	TGTGCCAGCAGTTTTAGAACAGCGAACACCGGGGAGCTGTTTTTT
TRBJ1-2	-	-	TRBV27	CASSSTPGGAYGYTF	TGTGCCAGCAGTTCCACCCCCGGCGGTGCCTATGGCTACACCTTC
TRBJ1-3	-	-	TRBV2	CASSSLTSSGNTIYF	TGTGCCAGCTCCTCTCTTACAAGCTCTGGAAACACCATATATTTT
TRBJ2-5	-	-	TRBV6-5	CASSYSVGYQETQYF	TGTGCCAGCAGTTACTCTGTCGGTTACCAAGAGACCCAGTACTTC
TRBJ2-7	-	TRBD2	TRBV15	CATSRVPPSSGRATSRGFYEQYF	TGTGCCACCAGCAGAGTCCCCCCTTCTAGCGGGAGGGCGACTAGTAGGGGATTCTACGAGCAGTACTTC
TRBJ2-7	-	TRBD2	TRBV27	CASRGGREQYF	TGTGCCAGCAGGGGAGGGCGCGAGCAGTACTTC
TRBJ2-7	-	-	TRBV7-9	CASSSDSSYEQYF	TGTGCCAGCAGCTCGGACAGCTCCTACGAGCAGTACTTC
TRBJ2-7	-	TRBD2	TRBV5-6	CASSLGLAFEQYF	TGTGCCAGCAGCTTGGGACTAGCGTTCGAGCAGTACTTC
TRBJ2-5	-	-	TRBV27	CASSLWGGGAGAMRETQYF	TGTGCCAGCAGTTTATGGGGGGGAGGGGCAGGGGCGATGAGGGAGACCCAGTACTTC